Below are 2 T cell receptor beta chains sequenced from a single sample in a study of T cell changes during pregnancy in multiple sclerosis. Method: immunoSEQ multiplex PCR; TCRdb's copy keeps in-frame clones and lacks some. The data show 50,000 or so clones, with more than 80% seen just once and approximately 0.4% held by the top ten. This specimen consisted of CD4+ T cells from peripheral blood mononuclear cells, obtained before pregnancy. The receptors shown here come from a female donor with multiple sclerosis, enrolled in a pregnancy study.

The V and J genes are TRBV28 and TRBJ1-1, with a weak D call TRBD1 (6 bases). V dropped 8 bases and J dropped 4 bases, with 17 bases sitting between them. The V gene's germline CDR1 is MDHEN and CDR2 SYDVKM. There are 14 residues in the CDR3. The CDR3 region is CASDLVGGGTEAFF. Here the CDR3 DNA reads TGTGCCAGCGACTTGGTTGGGGGCGGCACTGAAGCTTTCTTT.

Written as DNA, the CDR3 is TGTGCCAGCAGCTTGAGTGGCGGAAACACTGAAGCTTTCTTT. Its translation: CASSLSGGNTEAFF. The J gene is TRBJ1-1, the V gene TRBV11-2; D gene unclear. This CDR3 has 14 amino acids. V was pared by 3 bases and J by 2 bases, with 10 bases between. From germline, CDR1 is SGHAT and CDR2 FQNNGV. The full variable domain, completed using reference TRBV11-2 and TRBJ1-1, is EAGVAQSPRYKIIEKRQSVAFWCNPISGHATLYWYQQILGQGPKLLIQFQNNGVVDDSQLPKDRFSAERLKGVDSTLKIQPAKLEDSAVYLCASSLSGGNTEAFFGQGTRLTVV.